These 8 T cell receptor beta chains share one sample of origin, sequenced in a study of cytomegalovirus exposure and HLA in healthy donors. It was with 60 Vbeta and 13 Jbeta primers that the PCR ran. Sequenced by immunoSEQ multiplex PCR; TCRdb stores in-frame clones only, minus some. In the table there are 150,000 to 190,000 clones, approximately 81% of which are singletons. Material for sequencing was PBMCs. Receptors were obtained from a young man in good health and CMV-seronegative.

The V gene is TRBV28, the J gene TRBJ2-7; a possible D gene is TRBD2 (6 bases). The CDR3 covers 17 residues. The ends were cut back, 3 bases at V and 6 bases at J, with 24 bases in the middle. Germline CDR1 and CDR2: MDHEN and SYDVKM. CDR3 amino acids: CASSFGTPPLFMGEQYF. The CDR3 coding sequence is TGTGCCAGCAGTTTCGGGACTCCACCTCTCTTTATGGGCGAGCAGTACTTC. Full variable domain (rest looked up from reference TRBV28 and TRBJ2-7): DVKVTQSSRYLVKRTGEKVFLECVQDMDHENMFWYRQDPGLGLRLIYFSYDVKMKEKGDIPEGYSVSREKKERFSLILESASTNQTSMYLCASSFGTPPLFMGEQYFGPGTRLTVT.

The J gene is TRBJ2-1, the V gene TRBV9; the match to TRBD2 covers 7 bases. After removal of 3 bases from V and 10 bases from J, the junction contained 16 bases not matched to a gene. Germline CDR1 reads SGDLS; CDR2 reads YYNGEE. There are 16 residues in the CDR3. The DNA of the CDR3 is TGTGCCAGCAGCGCCCCGCGCGGGAGTAGTTACCACGAGCAGTTCTTC. It specifies CASSAPRGSSYHEQFF.

The chain employs TRBV27 and TRBJ1-1, with a tentative D call TRBD1 (5 bases). The CDR3 loop spans 16 amino acids. Germline lookup yields CDR1 MNHEY and CDR2 SMNVEV (reference sequence). The ends were cut back, 6 bases at V and 0 bases at J, with 17 bases in the middle. The CDR3 loop is CASSPTARDLNTEAFF. The CDR3 nucleotides are TGTGCCAGCAGCCCGACAGCGAGGGACTTGAACACTGAAGCTTTCTTT.

J is TRBJ2-1 and V is TRBV2, with D perhaps matching TRBD2 (6 bases). The germline V and J ends were trimmed by 7 bases and 6 bases, with 13 bases remaining between them. Per germline, CDR1 SNHLY and CDR2 FYNNEI. The CDR3 totals 13 residues. The CDR3 is CASMEGTVNEQFF. Here the CDR3 DNA reads TGTGCCAGCATGGAGGGAACGGTCAATGAGCAGTTCTTC.

The chain has TRBV29-1 and TRBJ1-5; D not resolved. V dropped 1 base and J dropped 5 bases, with 6 bases sitting between them. Per the germline V gene, CDR1 is SQVTM and CDR2 is ANQGSEA. This CDR3 contains 12 residues. CDR3 in amino acids: CSVEGAHQPQHF. Here the CDR3 DNA reads TGCAGCGTTGAAGGGGCCCATCAGCCCCAGCATTTT.

This chain joins TRBV5-4 and TRBJ1-1, with a weak D call TRBD1 (5 bases). Germline loops: CDR1 SGHNT, CDR2 YYREEE (reference sequence). Trimming pared 4 bases from V and 1 base from J, leaving 8 bases between. This CDR3 region has 13 residues. This chain's CDR3 is CASSRTGNTEAFF. CDR3 DNA: TGTGCCAGCAGCCGCACAGGGAACACTGAAGCTTTCTTT.

V usage is TRBV28 and J usage is TRBJ1-1; D not certain. CDR1 is MDHEN, CDR2 SYDVKM, per germline. CDR3 length: 15 residues. Deletions cut 6 bases from V and 3 bases from J, with 17 bases between. The CDR3 reads CASSPRAGVDTEAFF. CDR3 sequence (DNA): TGTGCCAGCAGCCCCCGGGCCGGGGTGGACACTGAAGCTTTCTTT.

To note about this clone: Compared with germline, one end of the junction differs, possibly owing to a read error. The chain joins TRBV7-9 to TRBJ2-3; D possibly corresponds to TRBD1 (6 bases). CDR1 and CDR2 from the germline V gene are SEHNR and FQNEAQ (reference sequence). The length of the CDR3 is 13 residues. The CDR3 reads CSSSYQGLDTQYF. The CDR3 DNA is TGTTCCAGCAGCTACCAGGGGTTAGATACGCAGTATTTT.